The sequence of this T cell receptor beta chain was determined in a study of T cell responses to AZD1222 COVID-19 vaccine. Using immunoSEQ multiplex PCR, the repertoire was profiled, and TCRdb retains in-frame clones only, with some absent. The repertoire includes about 120,000 clones, 85% to 90% of them detected once, and roughly a quarter sits in the top ten. This receptor was taken from an adult in good health. The sample in question was peripheral blood, obtained on day 0 of AZD1222 vaccination.

CDR3 protein: CASSYSRGAGPDTQYF. The CDR3 nucleotides are TGTGCCAGCAGTTACTCGAGGGGGGCGGGCCCAGATACGCAGTATTTT. V and J are TRBV6-2 or TRBV6-3 and TRBJ2-3; TRBD1 or TRBD2 may be the D gene (6 bases each). V gave up 0 bases and J gave up 4 bases, with 14 bases separating them. The germline gives CDR1 MNHEY, CDR2 SVGEGT. The CDR3 covers 16 residues.